This TCR beta chain was documented in a study of blood T cell repertoires in COVID-19. Study-wide background: COVID-19 samples from acute and convalescent phases originated in the United States, Italy and Spain. The analysed material was cDNA or gDNA that came from T cells, B-cell-depleted T cells, or PBMCs.

Original analysis: Amplification with reference gene primers provided the estimates of nucleated cell counts. Profiled with immunoSEQ multiplex PCR; TCRdb holds only in-frame clones, not every one. That table furnishes V, J and clone size, whereas the DNA furnished D and trimming. The sample records 120,000 or so clones, 85% being singletons. The V gene end was trimmed by 0 bases and the J gene end by 4 bases; junction bases not matched to a gene: 12. This CDR3 contains 18 residues. Germline CDR1 and CDR2: LGHNA and YSLEER. The chain joins TRBV4-3 to TRBJ2-5, with 9 bases aligning to TRBD2. The sequence was obtained from a woman aged 80 or over with acute or convalescent COVID-19. The source material was peripheral blood. CDR3 in amino acids: CASSQDRNGGGAGETQYF. CDR3 DNA sequence: TGCGCCAGCAGCCAAGATAGGAATGGCGGGGGGGCTGGAGAGACCCAGTACTTC.